This TCR beta chain derives from a study of cytomegalovirus exposure and HLA in healthy donors. PCR involved 60 Vbeta and 13 Jbeta primers. Produced via immunoSEQ multiplex PCR; TCRdb's table is partial and in-frame only. The table includes 120,000 or so clones, about 79% detected once. Of note for this clone: Its antigen is as yet unknown.

The study's findings and limits: In a later analysis, an Asian-associated ancestry cluster reportedly showed fewer N-insertions than the approximately 610-donor mean.

The clonotype originates from a woman aged 45-65 years in good health and CMV-seronegative. Sequenced material: PBMCs.

Here the CDR3 reads CASSPSGRGANTIYF. For the CDR3, the DNA is TGTGCCAGCTCACCATCCGGCAGGGGGGCGAACACCATATATTTT. The chain uses TRBV18 and TRBJ1-3; 7 positions agree with TRBD1. The CDR3 covers 15 residues. Trimming at V came to 2 bases and at J to 7 bases, leaving 8 bases not matched to a gene. CDR1 KGHSH and CDR2 LQKENI come from the germline V gene.